What follows describes a single T cell receptor (beta chain). The antigen is undetermined. These data are taken from a study of a mutant IDH1 vaccine in newly diagnosed glioma. Trimming took off 7 bases at V and 1 base at J, with 13 bases between the two ends. Germline V gives CDR1 LNHDA, CDR2 SQIVND (reference sequence). This CDR3 has 14 residues. Sample time point: week 11, during vaccination. Mutant IDH1 20-mer peptide, at 300 ug, made up each vaccine dose, with topical imiquimod. Findings and limits, study-wide: Vaccination elicited immune responses in approximately 93% of patients.

The protocol was immunoSEQ multiplex PCR, while the TCRdb copy is restricted to in-frame clones and leaves out a portion. The sample lists 60,000 or so clones, around 91% occurring once. The sequence derives from a man aged 35 to 55 with glioma. The chain couples TRBV19 to TRBJ1-1; weak D call: TRBD1 (5 bases). The material was PBMCs, obtained from a glioma patient whose treatment included an IDH1 peptide vaccine. CDR3 in DNA: TGTGCCAGTACCCATGGGACGGGGAACACTGAAGCTTTCTTT. This gives the protein CASTHGTGNTEAFF.